A selection of T cell receptor beta chains follows, all from one sample in a study of tumour-infiltrating T cells in Burkitt lymphoma. Clones were read by immunoSEQ multiplex PCR, and TCRdb kept only the in-frame ones, dropping some. The sample includes roughly 1,200 clones, approximately 13% of them seen just once. Sequencing was done on a sample of tumor tissue. These receptors were collected from a human donor with Burkitt lymphoma. CDR3s include the opening cysteine and the closing phenylalanine or tryptophan. Each record gives: D gene, clone size, V gene, J gene, CDR3 DNA, CDR3 protein. D genes are given only for firm matches. Size is omitted from some rows. Given values are once, few, many or a class for expanded clones.

>TRBD1|large|TRBV9|TRBJ2-3
TGTGCCAGCAGCGTAGATGAGACAGGGTGGACAGATACGCAGTATTTT
CASSVDETGWTDTQYF
>TRBD1|few|TRBV7-2|TRBJ1-4
TGTGCCAGCAGCGAAGGGACAGGGCGGACTAATGAAAAACTGTTTTTT
CASSEGTGRTNEKLFF
>-|few|TRBV15|TRBJ1-2
TGTGCCACCAGCAGAGTCGTGCAGAATGGCTACACCTTC
CATSRVVQNGYTF
>-|few|TRBV4-3|TRBJ2-1
TGCGCCAGCAGCCAGGATGGAGTAGTCGGATTCAATGAGCAGTTCTTC
CASSQDGVVGFNEQFF
>TRBD2|-|TRBV7-2|TRBJ2-3
TGTGCCAGCAGCTCACGTCCCGGGACTAGCGGGGCCACAGATACGCAGTATTTT
CASSSRPGTSGATDTQYF
>-|few|TRBV7-8|TRBJ1-1
TGTGCCAGCAGCTTTACCGAGAACACTGAAGCTTTCTTT
CASSFTENTEAFF
>-|few|TRBV30|TRBJ1-4
TGTGCGGGGGGAGAGGACCCAAATGAAAAACTGTTTTTT
CAGGEDPNEKLFF
>TRBD2|few|TRBV19|TRBJ2-2
TGTGCCAGTACCAGATCTAGCGGGAGTCACACCGGGGAGCTGTTTTTT
CASTRSSGSHTGELFF
>TRBD2|-|TRBV10-1|TRBJ2-7
TGCGCCAGCAGTGAGGGTCTAGCGGGAGGCTCCTACGAGCAGTACTTC
CASSEGLAGGSYEQYF
>TRBD2|-|TRBV30|TRBJ2-1
TGTGCCTGGAGTGGTCACGGGACTAGCGCGTCCTACAATGAGCAGTTCTTC
CAWSGHGTSASYNEQFF
>-|-|TRBV29-1|TRBJ1-3
TGCAGCGTTGTTGGGGGACCCATCTCTGGAAACACCATATATTTT
CSVVGGPISGNTIYF
>-|few|TRBV30|TRBJ1-1
TGTGCCTGGATCTCCCATGAAGCTTTCTTT
CAWISHEAFF
>-|few|TRBV4-3|TRBJ2-3
TGCGCCAGCAGCCAAGATAGGTGGGAGTCAGATACGCAGTATTTT
CASSQDRWESDTQYF
>TRBD2|-|TRBV9|TRBJ2-1
TGTGCCAGCAGCTCTCAGCGGGAGGGCGATCCGAGGTCCTACAATGAGCAGTTCTTC
CASSSQREGDPRSYNEQFF
>-|-|TRBV5-1|TRBJ2-7
TGCGCCAGCAGCGCCAGGGCCGCGTACGAGCAGTACTTC
CASSARAAYEQYF
>TRBD2|few|TRBV19|TRBJ2-1
TGTGCCAGTAGTATGTCGGCTAGCGGGGGGGGTGAGCAGTTCTTC
CASSMSASGGGEQFF
>TRBD1|few|TRBV15|TRBJ2-2
TGTGCCACCAGCAGACAGGGGGAAACCGGGGAGCTGTTTTTT
CATSRQGETGELFF
>TRBD2|few|TRBV10-3|TRBJ2-7
TGTGCCATCAGTGAGTCGGGGGGAGGGGCCAGAGGGGAGCAGTACTTC
CAISESGGGARGEQYF
>-|-|TRBV7-8|TRBJ2-1
TGTGCCAGCAGCACGACTCCCGGCAATGAGCAGTTCTTC
CASSTTPGNEQFF
>-|few|TRBV5-8|TRBJ1-6
TGTGCCAGCAGCTTGGGAAGCTCCTATAATTCACCCCTCCACTTT
CASSLGSSYNSPLHF
>-|-|TRBV9|TRBJ1-3
TGTGCCAGCAGCGGAGAGGCGACTGGAAACACCATATATTTT
CASSGEATGNTIYF
>TRBD1|-|TRBV9|TRBJ2-7
TGTGCCAGCAGCCAAGGGACAGGCCCATTCTACGAGCAGTACTTC
CASSQGTGPFYEQYF
>-|-|TRBV29-1|TRBJ1-1
TGCAGCGTTGTGGGGGAGCCTGAAGCTTTCTTT
CSVVGEPEAFF
>-|few|TRBV27|TRBJ2-5
TGTGCCAGCAGTCCCTTCAATAGCGGCGGGGAGACCCAGTACTTC
CASSPFNSGGETQYF
>-|few|TRBV11-3|TRBJ2-7
TGTGCCAGCAGCTTAGATCGGGGCGAGCAGTACTTC
CASSLDRGEQYF
>-|few|TRBV19|TRBJ1-2
TGTGCCAGTAGTAACCCCAGGGCAGCTAACTATGGCTACACCTTC
CASSNPRAANYGYTF
>TRBD2|-|TRBV7-9|TRBJ2-1
TGTGCCAGCAGCTTCATTGCGGGAGGGCCTAACAATGAGCAGTTCTTC
CASSFIAGGPNNEQFF
>-|-|TRBV9|TRBJ2-7
TGTGCCAGCAGTGAGGGTGGGGACTACGAGCAGTACTTC
CASSEGGDYEQYF
>TRBD1|few|TRBV6-5|TRBJ2-1
TGTGCCAGCAGGGGACAGGCCTACAATGAGCAGTTCTTC
CASRGQAYNEQFF
>-|few|TRBV27|TRBJ1-2
TGTGCCAGCGCCCCCGACGGGTACTATGGCTACACCTTC
CASAPDGYYGYTF
>-|-|TRBV9|TRBJ1-1
TGTGCCAGCAGCCCCTACATCGCTATGGGCACTGAAGCTTTCTTT
CASSPYIAMGTEAFF
>TRBD1|-|TRBV7-8|TRBJ2-3
TGTGCCAGCAGCTTAGAGACCTTGGACAGGGAGCGAACAGATACGCAGTATTTT
CASSLETLDRERTDTQYF
>TRBD1|-|TRBV11-2|TRBJ1-1
TGTGCCAGCAGCTTGGACAGGGGACGTGGGACTGAAGCTTTCTTT
CASSLDRGRGTEAFF
>-|few|TRBV9|TRBJ2-7
TGTGCCAGCAGCGTAGAGGTTGGAGGCTACGAGCAGTACTTC
CASSVEVGGYEQYF
>-|-|TRBV7-2|TRBJ2-1
TGTGCCAGCAGCCCCGTAGGGAATGAGCAGTTCTTC
CASSPVGNEQFF
>-|few|TRBV2|TRBJ2-5
TGTGCCAGCAGTTCGGGCTCCAACCTCGCAGGAACCCAGTACTTC
CASSSGSNLAGTQYF
>TRBD1|-|TRBV30|TRBJ2-7
TGTGCCTGGTGGAGACCGGGACAGAGCTACGAGCAGTACTTC
CAWWRPGQSYEQYF
>-|-|TRBV7-2|TRBJ2-2
TGTGCCAGCAACTCCGGATACCTCGGGGAGCTGTTTTTT
CASNSGYLGELFF
>TRBD1|-|TRBV6-5|TRBJ1-4
TGTGCCAGCAGTTCTTTGGGGACAGGGGATGAAAAACTGTTTTTT
CASSSLGTGDEKLFF
>-|few|TRBV14|TRBJ2-7
TGTGCCAGCAGCCCAGATGCTTCCAGTCGGTACTTC
CASSPDASSRYF
>-|-|TRBV6-5|TRBJ1-1
TGTGCCAGCAGTTACTCTGAGTATTTGAACACTGAAGCTTTCTTT
CASSYSEYLNTEAFF
>TRBD2|-|TRBV4-3|TRBJ2-1
TGCGCCAGCAGCCAAGATGAAGCGGGGTATAATGAGCAGTTCTTC
CASSQDEAGYNEQFF
>TRBD1|-|TRBV7-9|TRBJ1-2
TGTGCCAGCAGCTTCGGGACAGGGTCCCCTGTCAATGGCTACACCTTC
CASSFGTGSPVNGYTF
>-|few|TRBV7-9|TRBJ1-2
TGTGCCAGCAGCTTAACCCGGGACACGATAAACTATGGCTACACCTTC
CASSLTRDTINYGYTF
>TRBD1|-|TRBV9|TRBJ2-1
TGTGCCAGCAGCGAAGGACAGGTTTACAATGAGCAGTTCTTC
CASSEGQVYNEQFF
>-|-|TRBV6-1|TRBJ2-5
TGTGCCAGCCATACTGAGGCGACGCAAGAGACCCAGTACTTC
CASHTEATQETQYF
>-|-|TRBV7-8|TRBJ2-3
TGTGCCAGCAGCTTAAGGGTCGGGGGTGGCACAGATACGCAGTATTTT
CASSLRVGGGTDTQYF
>-|few|TRBV19|TRBJ1-5
TGTGCCAGTAGTATCCCCTACGGGGGCAGAGACAATCAGCCCCAGCATTTT
CASSIPYGGRDNQPQHF
>-|few|TRBV18|TRBJ2-3
TGTGCCAGCTCCCCTCTGGAGGGCACAGATACGCAGTATTTT
CASSPLEGTDTQYF
>-|-|TRBV9|TRBJ1-1
TGTGCCAGCAGCATAACAGAGAACACTGAAGCTTTCTTT
CASSITENTEAFF
>TRBD1|few|TRBV15|TRBJ2-5
TGTGCCACCAGCAGAACGATTACAGGGGACGAGACCCAGTACTTC
CATSRTITGDETQYF
>-|few|TRBV5-1|TRBJ1-1
TGCGCCAGCAGCTTGACAGGGAGGACTGAAGCTTTCTTT
CASSLTGRTEAFF
>TRBD1|few|TRBV4-1|TRBJ1-1
TGCGCCAGCAGCCTGAGCCCGGGACAGTCTTTTGCGACTGAAGCTTTCTTT
CASSLSPGQSFATEAFF
>-|-|TRBV13|TRBJ1-1
TGTGCCAGCAGCCCCAATTCGAACACTGAAGCTTTCTTT
CASSPNSNTEAFF